Listed here is a single T cell receptor beta chain. What it binds is not known. Assay used: immunoSEQ multiplex PCR; TCRdb lists only in-frame clones, some missing. The table includes over 75,000 clones, roughly 85% detected once. Donors were drawn from the roughly 120-subject validation cohort, separate from the approximately 640-subject first cohort. Per germline, CDR1 MRHNA and CDR2 SNTAGT. The CDR3 contains 13 residues. V dropped 5 bases and J dropped 7 bases, with 12 bases sitting between them. This sample was taken from a study of cytomegalovirus exposure and HLA in healthy donors. Study results and limitations: Most TCR sequences showed up rarely, but some public TCRs showed up in many donors. The finding came from a later analysis; first-cohort TCR clusters tended to co-occur in the 110 or so validation repertoires. The classifier reportedly diagnosed cytomegalovirus status with high sensitivity and specificity.

The sequenced sample was PBMCs. The chain is built from TRBV6-4 and TRBJ2-1, with TRBD1 as a possible D gene (5 bases). The sequence was collected from a man in his late teens or twenties in good health and CMV-seropositive. CDR3 in amino acids: CASSNQQENEQFF. The CDR3 region has the DNA TGTGCCAGCAGTAATCAACAGGAGAATGAGCAGTTCTTC.